This TCR beta chain originates from a study of patients and donors after allogeneic stem cell transplantation. From the RT-PCR reads, TCRdb called clonotypes with MiXCR, one entry per CDR3 protein. The sample includes about a million distinct CDR3 sequences, about a sixth of them seen just once. This clonotype was recorded a few times. The V end lost 0 bases, the J end lost 8 bases, and 13 bases lay between the germline ends. CDR3 size: 15 residues. CDR1 and CDR2 from the germline V gene are MNHEY and SVGAGI. Source material: blood, either unsorted or a sorted T cell fraction (not recorded which). The receptor's source is a human donor who was either an allogeneic HSCT recipient or a stem cell or donor lymphocyte infusion donor (not recorded which). It is not recorded whose cells these are; they may come from a transplant donor. This rearrangement joins TRBV6-5 to TRBJ1-4, with D possibly matching TRBD1 (6 bases). The CDR3 coding sequence is TGTGCCAGCAGTTACTCGGTAGGGGGGGGAGAAAAACTGTTTTTT. It is translated as CASSYSVGGGEKLFF.